This T cell receptor (beta chain) was identified during a study of blood T cell repertoires in COVID-19. Study context: Specimens from acute and convalescent COVID-19 originated in the United States, Italy and Spain. PBMCs, B-cell-depleted T cells, or T cells provided the cDNA or gDNA that made up the material.

This clone was recorded only once. The CDR3 loop spans 13 amino acids. CDR1 is SGHRS, CDR2 YFSETQ, per germline. Trimming cost V 4 bases and J 4 bases, with 11 bases left between them. Authors' data handling: Nucleated cell counts were estimated from reference gene primer amplification. Sequenced by immunoSEQ multiplex PCR; TCRdb stores in-frame clones only, minus some. V, J and clone size are those of that table, while D and trimming were read from the DNA. The sample yields roughly 280,000 clones, about nine tenths seen once. Material: peripheral blood. This clonotype was obtained from a man in his forties with active or convalescent COVID-19. The V and J genes are TRBV5-1 and TRBJ2-5; weak D call: TRBD1 (6 bases). The CDR3 spells CASSNRGGETQYF. The CDR3 nucleotides are TGCGCCAGCAGCAACAGAGGGGGAGAGACCCAGTACTTC.